This T cell receptor (beta chain) was identified during a study of blood T cell repertoires in COVID-19. Study information: Material from acute and convalescent COVID-19 was sourced from the United States, Italy and Spain. PBMCs, B-cell-depleted T cells, or T cells provided the cDNA or gDNA that made up the material.

In germline, CDR1 is SGHTA, CDR2 FQGNSA. The ends lost 5 bases at V and 6 bases at J; junction bases unmatched: 14. The CDR3 has 16 amino acids. Study processing details: Reference gene primer amplification yielded estimated nucleated cell counts. Clones were sequenced by immunoSEQ multiplex PCR, and TCRdb holds only the in-frame ones, with some missing. The D gene and trimming were derived from the DNA, and the V and J assignments and clone size from that table. Among a few hundred thousand clones listed, about 90% were seen once. The receptor comes from a man between 35 and 55 years old with active or convalescent COVID-19. This chain connects TRBV7-2 to TRBJ2-7; 9 bases fit TRBD1. The sequenced material came from peripheral blood. In nucleotides, the CDR3 is TGTGCCAGCAGCCCCCCGGGTACAGGGGGCCTAGGCGAGCAGTACTTC. The encoded protein is CASSPPGTGGLGEQYF.